This is a list of T cell receptor beta chains from one sample in a study of cytomegalovirus exposure and HLA in healthy donors. The method was immunoSEQ multiplex PCR; TCRdb's version includes in-frame clones alone and lacks a portion of them. Seen here are 100,000 to 150,000 clones, about 83% observed once, and the top ten hold about 1.2%. The sample consisted of PBMCs. Receptors originate from a girl aged 2 to 10 in good health and CMV-seronegative. The CDR3 runs from the conserved cysteine through the conserved F or W. The order of the fields is V gene, J gene, clone size, D gene, CDR3 protein, CDR3 DNA. A D gene is named only where the DNA matches it firmly. Rows may omit the clone size; those that give it use once, few, many or a size class.

v_call: TRBV18; j_call: TRBJ2-2; clone_size: -; d_call: -; cdr3_aa: CASSPLWYSTGELFF; cdr3_nt: TGTGCCAGCTCACCACTGTGGTATAGCACCGGGGAGCTGTTTTTT
v_call: TRBV28; j_call: TRBJ2-5; clone_size: -; d_call: TRBD1; cdr3_aa: CASSSSAPQQGAKGAQYF; cdr3_nt: TGTGCCAGCAGTTCGTCAGCCCCTCAACAGGGGGCCAAAGGGGCCCAGTACTTC
v_call: TRBV15; j_call: TRBJ2-2; clone_size: -; d_call: -; cdr3_aa: CATSRGRFGNTGELFF; cdr3_nt: TGTGCCACCAGCAGAGGTCGATTCGGGAACACCGGGGAGCTGTTTTTT
v_call: TRBV7-9; j_call: TRBJ2-7; clone_size: -; d_call: TRBD1; cdr3_aa: CASSLQRDRGNNEQYF; cdr3_nt: TGTGCCAGCAGTCTCCAACGGGACAGGGGCAATAACGAGCAGTACTTC
v_call: TRBV19; j_call: TRBJ1-2; clone_size: once; d_call: -; cdr3_aa: CAIDSAGAPGYTF; cdr3_nt: TGTGCCATCGACTCTGCGGGTGCTCCTGGCTACACCTTC
v_call: TRBV7-2; j_call: TRBJ2-7; clone_size: -; d_call: -; cdr3_aa: CASGPGGYEQYF; cdr3_nt: TGTGCCAGCGGGCCCGGGGGTTACGAGCAGTACTTC
v_call: TRBV5-6; j_call: TRBJ1-1; clone_size: -; d_call: TRBD1; cdr3_aa: CASTPGTGGFRTEAFF; cdr3_nt: TGTGCCAGCACTCCCGGGACAGGGGGCTTTAGAACTGAAGCTTTCTTT
v_call: TRBV2; j_call: TRBJ2-1; clone_size: -; d_call: TRBD2; cdr3_aa: CASGWGLAEGEQFF; cdr3_nt: TGTGCCAGCGGGTGGGGACTAGCGGAGGGTGAGCAGTTCTTC
v_call: TRBV4-2; j_call: TRBJ2-5; clone_size: -; d_call: TRBD2; cdr3_aa: CASSQDSSGVSETQYF; cdr3_nt: TGTGCCAGCAGCCAAGATTCTAGCGGGGTCTCAGAGACCCAGTACTTC
v_call: TRBV30; j_call: TRBJ1-5; clone_size: -; d_call: -; cdr3_aa: CAWSYGGGGQPQHF; cdr3_nt: TGTGCCTGGAGTTACGGAGGTGGTGGTCAGCCCCAGCATTTT
v_call: TRBV11-2; j_call: TRBJ2-7; clone_size: -; d_call: -; cdr3_aa: CASSLSARNFYEQYF; cdr3_nt: TGTGCCAGCAGCTTGTCGGCGCGGAACTTTTACGAGCAGTACTTC
v_call: TRBV28; j_call: TRBJ1-2; clone_size: -; d_call: -; cdr3_aa: CASSSTLGTPYGYTF; cdr3_nt: TGTGCCAGCAGTAGCACCCTTGGGACACCCTATGGCTACACCTTC
v_call: TRBV6-6; j_call: TRBJ1-1; clone_size: -; d_call: -; cdr3_aa: CASSYLRGSSNTEAFF; cdr3_nt: TGTGCCAGCAGTTACTTGAGGGGGAGTTCGAACACTGAAGCTTTCTTT
v_call: TRBV28; j_call: TRBJ2-5; clone_size: few; d_call: TRBD1; cdr3_aa: CASRTGEEETQYF; cdr3_nt: TGTGCCAGCAGGACAGGGGAAGAGGAGACCCAGTACTTC
v_call: TRBV13; j_call: TRBJ2-4; clone_size: few; d_call: -; cdr3_aa: CASSLDEGGLAKNIQYF; cdr3_nt: TGTGCCAGCAGCTTAGACGAGGGGGGGCTAGCCAAAAACATTCAGTACTTC
v_call: TRBV7-8; j_call: TRBJ1-6; clone_size: -; d_call: -; cdr3_aa: CASSLDSGFSLFSPLHF; cdr3_nt: TGTGCCAGCAGCTTAGATAGCGGATTCAGTTTGTTTTCACCCCTCCACTTT
v_call: TRBV28; j_call: TRBJ1-1; clone_size: few; d_call: TRBD1; cdr3_aa: CAGRQGNTEAFF; cdr3_nt: TGTGCCGGGAGACAGGGAAACACTGAAGCTTTCTTT
v_call: TRBV27; j_call: TRBJ1-4; clone_size: -; d_call: -; cdr3_aa: CASSLNSATNEKLFF; cdr3_nt: TGTGCCAGCAGTTTAAACAGTGCAACTAATGAAAAACTGTTTTTT
v_call: TRBV9; j_call: TRBJ1-2; clone_size: -; d_call: -; cdr3_aa: CASSVGAGVGYGYTF; cdr3_nt: TGTGCCAGCAGCGTAGGTGCAGGGGTGGGCTATGGCTACACCTTC
v_call: TRBV6-1; j_call: TRBJ2-7; clone_size: once; d_call: -; cdr3_aa: CASSEAWRGEQYF; cdr3_nt: TGTGCCAGCAGTGAAGCCTGGAGGGGCGAGCAGTACTTC
v_call: TRBV6-4; j_call: TRBJ2-3; clone_size: -; d_call: TRBD2; cdr3_aa: CASSDGTSGGADTQYF; cdr3_nt: TGTGCCAGCAGTGACGGGACTAGCGGGGGGGCAGATACGCAGTATTTT
v_call: TRBV19; j_call: TRBJ2-3; clone_size: -; d_call: -; cdr3_aa: CASSIRHTDTQYF; cdr3_nt: TGTGCCAGTAGTATCCGACACACAGATACGCAGTATTTT
v_call: TRBV2; j_call: TRBJ1-4; clone_size: -; d_call: TRBD1; cdr3_aa: CASRSQGSNEKLFF; cdr3_nt: TGTGCCAGCAGGTCACAGGGGAGCAATGAAAAACTGTTTTTT
v_call: TRBV7-8; j_call: TRBJ2-1; clone_size: -; d_call: TRBD2; cdr3_aa: CASSLTSGKYNEQFF; cdr3_nt: TGTGCCAGCAGCTTAACTAGCGGGAAATACAATGAGCAGTTCTTC
v_call: TRBV21-1; j_call: TRBJ2-4; clone_size: -; d_call: -; cdr3_aa: CASRTGTALQIQYF; cdr3_nt: TGTGCCAGCAGGACCGGGACAGCCCTTCAAATTCAGTACTTC
v_call: TRBV2; j_call: TRBJ2-7; clone_size: -; d_call: TRBD2; cdr3_aa: CAAKSGRMDEQYF; cdr3_nt: TGTGCCGCAAAAAGCGGGAGGATGGACGAGCAGTACTTC
v_call: TRBV12-5; j_call: TRBJ2-3; clone_size: once; d_call: -; cdr3_aa: CASGSPSLTDTQYF; cdr3_nt: TGTGCTAGTGGTTCCCCTTCTCTCACAGATACGCAGTATTTT
v_call: TRBV4-1; j_call: TRBJ2-1; clone_size: -; d_call: TRBD2; cdr3_aa: CASSQAAWTSSYNEQFF; cdr3_nt: TGCGCCAGCAGCCAAGCCGCCTGGACTAGCTCCTACAATGAGCAGTTCTTC
v_call: TRBV12-2; j_call: TRBJ2-1; clone_size: -; d_call: -; cdr3_aa: CASRLDPPGLDYKERPLGYNEQFF; cdr3_nt: TGTGCAAGTCGCTTAGACCCACCGGGACTAGATTATAAGGAGAGGCCATTGGGCTACAATGAGCAGTTCTTC
v_call: TRBV7-6; j_call: TRBJ2-2; clone_size: -; d_call: TRBD2; cdr3_aa: CASSSSGGPTGELFF; cdr3_nt: TGTGCCAGCAGCTCCAGCGGGGGGCCCACCGGGGAGCTGTTTTTT
v_call: TRBV18; j_call: TRBJ1-4; clone_size: -; d_call: -; cdr3_aa: CASSPGQSYEKLFF; cdr3_nt: TGTGCCAGCTCACCAGGTCAGTCGTACGAAAAACTGTTTTTT
v_call: TRBV27; j_call: TRBJ1-1; clone_size: once; d_call: -; cdr3_aa: CASSRGNTEAFF; cdr3_nt: TGTGCCAGCAGTCGGGGAAACACTGAAGCTTTCTTT
v_call: TRBV7-2; j_call: TRBJ2-2; clone_size: -; d_call: TRBD2; cdr3_aa: CASSRVRLAGATNTGELFF; cdr3_nt: TGTGCCAGCAGCCGAGTCCGGCTAGCGGGGGCGACTAACACCGGGGAGCTGTTTTTT
v_call: TRBV19; j_call: TRBJ1-6; clone_size: -; d_call: TRBD1; cdr3_aa: CATAGQHNSPLHF; cdr3_nt: TGTGCCACCGCGGGACAGCATAATTCACCCCTCCACTTT
v_call: TRBV5-1; j_call: TRBJ1-1; clone_size: -; d_call: TRBD1; cdr3_aa: CASSLSGGTEAFF; cdr3_nt: TGCGCCAGCAGCTTGTCAGGGGGCACTGAAGCTTTCTTT
v_call: TRBV23-1; j_call: TRBJ2-3; clone_size: -; d_call: TRBD2; cdr3_aa: CASIEGSGAWVDTQYF; cdr3_nt: TGCGCCAGCATAGAGGGGAGCGGGGCCTGGGTGGATACGCAGTATTTT
v_call: TRBV7-8; j_call: TRBJ2-1; clone_size: -; d_call: TRBD1; cdr3_aa: CASWSSNIGTVPKNEQFF; cdr3_nt: TGTGCCAGCTGGTCCTCCAACATAGGGACAGTGCCAAAAAATGAGCAGTTCTTC
v_call: TRBV28; j_call: TRBJ2-7; clone_size: -; d_call: TRBD1; cdr3_aa: CASRETGGSPEQYF; cdr3_nt: TGTGCCAGCAGAGAGACAGGGGGATCTCCCGAGCAGTACTTC
v_call: TRBV28; j_call: TRBJ1-2; clone_size: -; d_call: TRBD1; cdr3_aa: CASSFEGALYGYTF; cdr3_nt: TGTGCCAGCAGTTTCGAGGGGGCACTCTATGGCTACACCTTC
v_call: TRBV12-5; j_call: TRBJ2-5; clone_size: -; d_call: TRBD2; cdr3_aa: CASGLVPSGGALRVETQYF; cdr3_nt: TGTGCTAGTGGTTTGGTCCCTAGCGGGGGGGCCTTGCGTGTTGAGACCCAGTACTTC
v_call: TRBV6-1; j_call: TRBJ1-2; clone_size: -; d_call: TRBD1; cdr3_aa: CASSEINRGDGYTF; cdr3_nt: TGTGCCAGCAGTGAAATCAACAGGGGCGATGGCTACACCTTC
v_call: TRBV18; j_call: TRBJ2-7; clone_size: -; d_call: -; cdr3_aa: CASSPGTGSYEQYF; cdr3_nt: TGTGCCAGCTCACCAGGAACAGGTTCCTACGAGCAGTACTTC
v_call: TRBV19; j_call: TRBJ1-2; clone_size: -; d_call: -; cdr3_aa: CASSRQSEDYGYTF; cdr3_nt: TGTGCCAGTAGCCGACAGTCTGAGGACTATGGCTACACCTTC
v_call: TRBV11-2; j_call: TRBJ2-3; clone_size: -; d_call: -; cdr3_aa: CASSLVLAVDTQYF; cdr3_nt: TGTGCCAGCAGCTTAGTTCTAGCCGTTGATACGCAGTATTTT
v_call: TRBV9; j_call: TRBJ2-1; clone_size: once; d_call: TRBD2; cdr3_aa: CASSVAGGGGSYNEQFF; cdr3_nt: TGTGCCAGCAGCGTAGCAGGCGGGGGGGGCTCCTACAATGAGCAGTTCTTC
v_call: TRBV29-1; j_call: TRBJ1-5; clone_size: -; d_call: -; cdr3_aa: CSVQGQGGNQPQHF; cdr3_nt: TGCAGCGTCCAGGGGCAGGGAGGCAATCAGCCCCAGCATTTT
v_call: TRBV30; j_call: TRBJ2-3; clone_size: few; d_call: TRBD2; cdr3_aa: CAWSVGLAGVTDTQYF; cdr3_nt: TGTGCCTGGAGTGTAGGTCTAGCGGGAGTCACGGATACGCAGTATTTT
v_call: TRBV13; j_call: TRBJ2-3; clone_size: -; d_call: TRBD2; cdr3_aa: CASSLRGRGTDTQYF; cdr3_nt: TGTGCCAGCAGCTTAAGAGGGAGGGGTACAGATACGCAGTATTTT
v_call: TRBV19; j_call: TRBJ1-1; clone_size: -; d_call: -; cdr3_aa: CASSISSTTEAFF; cdr3_nt: TGTGCCAGTAGTATAAGTTCGACAACTGAAGCTTTCTTT
v_call: TRBV29-1; j_call: TRBJ2-3; clone_size: -; d_call: TRBD2; cdr3_aa: CSGGPSGGARDTQYF; cdr3_nt: TGCAGCGGGGGCCCTAGCGGGGGGGCTAGAGATACGCAGTATTTT
v_call: TRBV6-5; j_call: TRBJ2-1; clone_size: -; d_call: -; cdr3_aa: CASSYSAGAYANEQFF; cdr3_nt: TGTGCCAGCAGTTACTCTGCAGGGGCGTATGCCAATGAGCAGTTCTTC
v_call: TRBV6-5; j_call: TRBJ1-1; clone_size: -; d_call: -; cdr3_aa: CASSYSPSGGTEAFF; cdr3_nt: TGTGCCAGCAGTTACTCTCCATCCGGGGGTACTGAAGCTTTCTTT
v_call: TRBV18; j_call: TRBJ2-1; clone_size: few; d_call: TRBD2; cdr3_aa: CASSPGLAGGNEQFF; cdr3_nt: TGTGCCAGCTCACCCGGACTAGCGGGGGGGAATGAGCAGTTCTTC
v_call: TRBV6-6; j_call: TRBJ2-6; clone_size: few; d_call: -; cdr3_aa: CASRQDSLSGANVLTF; cdr3_nt: TGTGCCAGCAGGCAGGACAGTTTATCTGGGGCCAACGTCCTGACTTTC
v_call: TRBV28; j_call: TRBJ2-6; clone_size: -; d_call: TRBD1; cdr3_aa: CASTPTGTGPGANVLTF; cdr3_nt: TGTGCCAGCACCCCGACCGGGACAGGGCCCGGGGCCAACGTCCTGACTTTC
v_call: TRBV7-9; j_call: TRBJ2-7; clone_size: -; d_call: -; cdr3_aa: CASSLAGITYEQYF; cdr3_nt: TGTGCCAGCAGCTTAGCGGGCATCACCTACGAGCAGTACTTC
v_call: TRBV6-1; j_call: TRBJ2-7; clone_size: -; d_call: TRBD1; cdr3_aa: CASSEALGRGTSYEQYF; cdr3_nt: TGTGCCAGCAGTGAAGCTTTGGGCAGGGGGACCTCCTACGAGCAGTACTTC
v_call: TRBV6-6; j_call: TRBJ1-6; clone_size: -; d_call: -; cdr3_aa: CASSYQQGTGNSPLHF; cdr3_nt: TGTGCCAGCAGTTACCAACAGGGTACAGGGAATTCACCCCTCCACTTT
v_call: TRBV9; j_call: TRBJ1-6; clone_size: -; d_call: -; cdr3_aa: CASSVGHNYNSPLHF; cdr3_nt: TGTGCCAGCAGCGTAGGGCACAACTATAATTCACCCCTCCACTTT